These 28 T cell receptor beta chains came from one sample sequenced in a study of shared clonotypes between healthy human individuals. Data came from immunoSEQ multiplex PCR; TCRdb stores just in-frame clones and leaves some out. The data contain under 1,900,000 clones, just under 99% of them seen just once; the ten biggest clones take up about 0.4%. Input material: naive CD4+ T cells sorted from blood. Subset noted: CD45RA+ positively selected. The receptors here all came from a man aged 25 to 45 in good health.

Remarks on this clone: The sample carries other DNA sequences with the same CDR3. CDR3 in amino acids: CASSLGPNQPQHF. Written as DNA, the CDR3 is TGTGCCAGCAGCTTGGGCCCAAATCAGCCCCAGCATTTT. The chain couples TRBV7-9 to TRBJ1-5; D remains unclear. Germline V gene sequence: CDR1 SEHNR, CDR2 FQNEAQ (reference sequence). The CDR3 is made up of 13 amino acids. Trimming removed 3 bases from V and 4 bases from J, with 7 bases in between. Based on the CDR3 plus reference TRBV7-9 and TRBJ1-5, the full variable domain is DTGVSQNPRHKITKRGQNVTFRCDPISEHNRLYWYRQTLGQGPEFLTYFQNEAQLEKSRLLSDRFSAERPKGSFSTLEIQRTEQGDSAMYLCASSLGPNQPQHFGDGTRLSIL.

This chain's CDR3 is CASSPRGGTDTQYF. Written as DNA, the CDR3 is TGTGCCAGCAGTCCCCGGGGAGGCACAGATACGCAGTATTTT. The chain couples TRBV6-6 to TRBJ2-3; D perhaps matches TRBD2 (5 bases). There are 14 residues in the CDR3. V lost 5 bases and J lost 1, with 10 bases in between. In germline, CDR1 is MNHNY, CDR2 SVGAGI (reference sequence).

J is TRBJ2-7 and V is TRBV27, with TRBD2 matching over 12 bases. The CDR3 has 15 residues. Unmatched junction bases numbered 5, after V lost 6 bases and J lost 2 bases. From germline, CDR1 is MNHEY and CDR2 SMNVEV (reference sequence). The CDR3 region is CASSPLAGGAYEQYF. Here the CDR3 DNA reads TGTGCCAGCAGCCCACTAGCGGGAGGAGCCTACGAGCAGTACTTC.

This rearrangement joins TRBV6-4 to TRBJ2-1; D is undetermined. The CDR3 is 10 amino acids. V was shortened by 10 bases and J by 8 bases, with 9 bases between the two germline ends. CDR1 and CDR2 (germline): MRHNA, SNTAGT. CDR3 DNA: TGTGCCAACGTAGGCGATGAGCAGTTCTTC. It encodes CANVGDEQFF.

The chain has TRBV11-3 and TRBJ2-3, with 10 bases lining up with TRBD2. Trimming took 5 bases from V and 4 from J; bases not matched to a gene: 6. CDR3 length: 15 residues. CDR1 SGHNT and CDR2 YENEEA come from the germline V gene. The chain's CDR3 is CASSGLADGADTQYF. The CDR3 DNA sequence: TGTGCCAGCAGCGGACTAGCGGATGGGGCAGATACGCAGTATTTT. The complete variable domain, with remaining parts taken from reference TRBV11-3 and TRBJ2-3, reads EAGVVQSPRYKIIEKKQPVAFWCNPISGHNTLYWYLQNLGQGPELLIRYENEEAVDDSQLPKDRFSAERLKGVDSTLKIQPAELGDSAVYLCASSGLADGADTQYFGPGTRLTVL.

The chain combines TRBV28 with TRBJ1-2, with D uncertain. Germline V gives CDR1 MDHEN, CDR2 SYDVKM. V gave up 6 bases and J gave up 6 bases, with 20 bases separating them. The length of the CDR3 is 15 residues. CDR3 sequence: CASRFIPTARDGYTF. In nucleotides, the CDR3 is TGTGCCAGCAGGTTTATCCCGACGGCCCGGGATGGCTACACCTTC.

V and J are TRBV11-2 and TRBJ2-2, with D uncertain. The CDR3 covers 13 residues. V was cut by 2 bases and J by 7 bases, with 8 bases left in between. The germline V gene encodes CDR1 SGHAT and CDR2 FQNNGV. The CDR3 DNA reads as TGTGCCAGCAGCTTAATGGTCGGCGGGGAGCTGTTTTTT. The encoded protein is CASSLMVGGELFF. Full variable domain (outside the CDR3, taken from reference TRBV11-2 and TRBJ2-2): EAGVAQSPRYKIIEKRQSVAFWCNPISGHATLYWYQQILGQGPKLLIQFQNNGVVDDSQLPKDRFSAERLKGVDSTLKIQPAKLEDSAVYLCASSLMVGGELFFGEGSRLTVL.

The J gene is TRBJ1-5, the V gene TRBV6-5; D remains ambiguous. V shed 2 bases and J shed 7 bases, with 15 bases lying between them. CDR1 and CDR2 from the germline V gene are MNHEY and SVGAGI. The CDR3 is 15 residues long. CDR3 residues: CASSYVTGVGQPQHF. The CDR3 DNA is TGTGCCAGCAGTTACGTAACCGGGGTCGGACAGCCCCAGCATTTT.

On this clone itself: Other DNA sequences within the sample encode an identical CDR3. This rearrangement joins TRBV18 to TRBJ2-7; D might be TRBD1 (6 bases). Between the trimmed V and J ends, which lost 3 bases and 2 bases, there was a span of 11 bases. Germline loops: CDR1 KGHSH, CDR2 LQKENI. CDR3 length equals 14 residues. The CDR3 is CASSPRDTTYEQYF. The DNA for the CDR3 is TGTGCCAGCTCACCTCGGGACACGACCTACGAGCAGTACTTC.

V usage is TRBV7-2 and J usage is TRBJ1-4; TRBD1 is a possible D gene (5 bases). Germline CDR1 reads SGHTA; CDR2 reads FQGNSA. The CDR3 covers 16 residues. Trimming stripped 5 bases from V and 2 bases from J, with 15 bases between. The CDR3 reads CASSALGGATNEKLFF. The CDR3 nucleotides are TGTGCCAGCAGCGCCCTCGGCGGGGCCACTAATGAAAAACTGTTTTTT.

This clone was detected only a few times. The chain links TRBV5-6 to TRBJ1-2; TRBD1 is a possible D gene (5 bases). Trimming pared 4 bases from V and 5 bases from J, leaving 12 bases between. The CDR3 is 13 amino acids. Germline V gives CDR1 SGHDT, CDR2 YYEEEE. In DNA form, the CDR3 reads TGTGCCAGCAGCCGGGGGACGGATTATGGCTACACCTTC. Amino acid sequence: CASSRGTDYGYTF.

A note on this clone: This same CDR3 is encoded by further DNA sequences in the sample. The V call is TRBV5-1, the J call TRBJ2-5; D remains ambiguous. This CDR3 has 14 amino acids. Trimming stripped 0 bases from V and 2 bases from J, with 8 bases between. Germline V gene lookup returns CDR1 SGHRS and CDR2 YFSETQ. CDR3 sequence (DNA): TGCGCCAGCAGCTTGGTGTCAGCACAAGAGACCCAGTACTTC. It translates to CASSLVSAQETQYF.

This clone was observed a single time. The gene calls are TRBV7-9 and TRBJ1-3, with unresolved D. The CDR3 consists of 15 residues. CDR1 is SEHNR, CDR2 FQNEAQ, per germline (reference sequence). V lost 0 bases to trimming and J lost 0 bases, with 6 bases between them. The CDR3 region is CASSLAGSSGNTIYF. CDR3 DNA: TGTGCCAGCAGCTTAGCAGGCAGCTCTGGAAACACCATATATTTT.

The chain is built from TRBV28 and TRBJ2-3, with TRBD2 matching 10 bases. CDR1 and CDR2 from the germline V gene are MDHEN and SYDVKM. The J segment lost 1 base and the V segment lost 5 bases, leaving 3 bases of the junction unmatched. This CDR3 is 15 amino acids long. The CDR3 nucleotides are TGTGCCAGCAGTGTTACTAGCGGGGGCACAGATACGCAGTATTTT. This codes for CASSVTSGGTDTQYF.

A remark on this clone: Other DNA sequences within the sample encode an identical CDR3. The genes are TRBV28 and TRBJ1-5, with D unresolved. The V end was cut by 4 bases, the J end by 7 bases, with 8 bases between. Germline values: CDR1 MDHEN, CDR2 SYDVKM. This CDR3 spans 12 amino acids. The chain's CDR3 is CASSSLGQPQHF. The CDR3 bases are TGTGCCAGCAGTTCCCTGGGACAGCCCCAGCATTTT.

The chain is built from TRBV29-1 and TRBJ2-7; the D is unclear. The CDR3 contains 12 residues. V was clipped by 3 bases and J by 9 bases, with 15 bases between them. Per the germline V gene, CDR1 is SQVTM and CDR2 is ANQGSEA. CDR3 sequence (DNA): TGCAGCGTTGACTCCGGAACTGCAGGGCAGTACTTC. Its protein product is CSVDSGTAGQYF.

This clone showed up just once. V usage is TRBV5-1 and J usage is TRBJ1-1, with TRBD1 matching 9 bases. CDR1 is SGHRS, CDR2 YFSETQ, per germline. The CDR3 loop spans 15 amino acids. V shed 2 bases and J 3 bases; nucleotides not matched to a gene: 5. The CDR3 DNA is TGCGCCAGCAGCTTAGAGACAGGGGGTCACACTGAAGCTTTCTTT. It is translated as CASSLETGGHTEAFF.

The V call is TRBV4-3, the J call TRBJ2-7; D is undetermined. This CDR3 has 15 amino acids. Germline V gene data show CDR1 as LGHNA and CDR2 as YSLEER. Trimming took off 0 bases at V and 3 bases at J, with 12 bases between the two ends. The CDR3 nucleotides read TGCGCCAGCAGCCAAGATGCTCAGGCAAGCTACGAGCAGTACTTC. This translates into CASSQDAQASYEQYF.

This rearrangement joins TRBV9 to TRBJ2-5, with TRBD1 identical over 10 bases. V lost 0 bases to trimming and J lost 4 bases; unmatched junction nucleotides: 6. The CDR3 is 16 amino acids. From germline, CDR1 is SGDLS and CDR2 YYNGEE. As DNA, the CDR3 is TGTGCCAGCAGCGTAGGGGACAGGGGATGGGGAGAGACCCAGTACTTC. Translation: CASSVGDRGWGETQYF.

The chain employs TRBV7-7 and TRBJ1-5, with TRBD1 matching over 10 bases. Unmatched junction bases numbered 13, after V lost 1 base and J lost 7 bases. The CDR3 is made up of 18 amino acids. CDR1 is SSHAT, CDR2 FNYEAQ, per germline (reference sequence). The CDR3 loop is CASSLGASGRTGGQPQHF. The CDR3 nucleotides are TGTGCCAGCAGCTTAGGGGCTAGTGGTAGGACAGGGGGACAGCCCCAGCATTTT.

The V call is TRBV5-4, the J call TRBJ2-5; tentative D call: TRBD1 (6 bases). Trimming pared 3 bases from V and 1 base from J, leaving 10 bases between. Germline V gene sequence: CDR1 SGHNT, CDR2 YYREEE (reference sequence). CDR3 length equals 14 residues. The CDR3 nucleotides read TGTGCCAGCAGCTACGGACAGTTCCAAGAGACCCAGTACTTC. Amino acids: CASSYGQFQETQYF.

The chain is built from TRBV2 and TRBJ2-2; D may be TRBD2 (6 bases). Germline V CDR1 and CDR2: SNHLY, FYNNEI. V shed 8 bases and J shed 1 base, with 11 bases lying between them. This CDR3 is 14 amino acids long. The CDR3 loop reads CASGVGGNTGELFF. In DNA form, the CDR3 reads TGTGCCAGCGGTGTGGGAGGGAACACCGGGGAGCTGTTTTTT. Full variable domain (outside the CDR3, taken from reference TRBV2 and TRBJ2-2): EPEVTQTPSHQVTQMGQEVILRCVPISNHLYFYWYRQILGQKVEFLVSFYNNEISEKSEIFDDQFSVERPDGSNFTLKIRSTKLEDSAMYFCASGVGGNTGELFFGEGSRLTVL.

In this sample, this clone turned up once. The chain links TRBV9 to TRBJ2-1, with a weak D call TRBD2 (6 bases). Germline V gene sequence: CDR1 SGDLS, CDR2 YYNGEE. This CDR3 is 19 amino acids long. V lost 3 bases, J lost 5 bases, and 27 bases lay in between. CDR3 region: CASSEGVADPWEDNNEQFF. The CDR3 DNA reads TGTGCCAGCAGCGAGGGTGTCGCGGATCCCTGGGAGGACAACAATGAGCAGTTCTTC.

With regard to this clone: Other DNA sequences in this specimen translate into the identical CDR3. The genes are TRBV5-1 and TRBJ2-1, with unresolved D. V lost 0 bases, J lost 5 bases, and 3 bases lay in between. Germline CDR1 and CDR2: SGHRS and YFSETQ. This CDR3 comprises 12 residues. This chain's CDR3 is CASSLEHNEQFF. The CDR3 bases are TGCGCCAGCAGCTTGGAGCACAATGAGCAGTTCTTC. The variable domain in full, with the rest retrieved from reference TRBV5-1 and TRBJ2-1, is KAGVTQTPRYLIKTRGQQVTLSCSPISGHRSVSWYQQTPGQGLQFLFEYFSETQRNKGNFPGRFSGRQFSNSRSEMNVSTLELGDSALYLCASSLEHNEQFFGPGTRLTVL.

The CDR3, as DNA: TGTGCCAGCTCACCTACTCGTCCCTCTAGCACAGATACGCAGTATTTT. As protein: CASSPTRPSSTDTQYF. The V and J genes are TRBV18 and TRBJ2-3; D is undetermined. V dropped 3 bases and J dropped 0 bases, with 13 bases sitting between them. Germline CDR1 reads KGHSH; CDR2 reads LQKENI. The CDR3 covers 16 residues.

This sequence joins TRBV18 and TRBJ1-5; tentative D call: TRBD1 (5 bases). Germline CDR1 KGHSH, CDR2 LQKENI. The CDR3 totals 15 residues. The V end lost 3 bases, the J end lost 5 bases, and 14 bases lay between the germline ends. The CDR3 region has the DNA TGTGCCAGCTCACCCGGACGGCAGGGAGATCAGCCCCAGCATTTT. Protein: CASSPGRQGDQPQHF.

The chain employs TRBV7-2 and TRBJ2-7; D not certain. Trimming took 1 base from V and 4 from J, leaving 8 bases between them. Germline CDR1 SGHTA, CDR2 FQGNSA. This CDR3 comprises 13 residues. Here the CDR3 DNA reads TGTGCCAGCAGCTTAGAAAACACTTACGAGCAGTACTTC. It specifies CASSLENTYEQYF.

This chain connects TRBV5-1 to TRBJ2-7, with D unclear. Germline lookup yields CDR1 SGHRS and CDR2 YFSETQ. This CDR3 contains 14 residues. Trimming removed 7 bases from V and 7 bases from J, with 21 bases in between. The CDR3 DNA reads as TGCGCCAGCTACGACTCTAACTTCCTGGATGAGCAGTACTTC. Translating gives CASYDSNFLDEQYF.